A selection of T cell receptor beta chains follows, all from one sample in a study of metastatic and nonmetastatic thyroid tumors. MiXCR re-clonotyped the PCR reads for TCRdb. Among tens of thousands of clones listed, 15% to 20% were seen once. Sequenced: blood. These receptors originate from a male donor with papillary thyroid cancer or a benign thyroid nodule (not recorded which). Some clones in this sample may be carry-over from other donors' samples. Each CDR3 is given with its conserved first and last residue. Fields, in order: J gene, V gene, clone size, CDR3 length, CDR3 protein. Only part of the rows carry a size: once, few, many, or a class if the clone is expanded.

>TRBJ2-3|TRBV11-1|many|15
CASSLGDTFTDTQYF
>TRBJ2-6|TRBV5-1|medium-sized|15
CASSLGGSGANVLTF
>TRBJ2-7|TRBV27|.|17
CASSPQSSGRASYEQYF
>TRBJ1-1|TRBV9|many|14
CASSAGGENTEAFF
>TRBJ1-5|TRBV12-5|.|15
CASGLLRSGNQPQHF
>TRBJ1-3|TRBV10-3|many|19
CAISEIRVERDRIRNTIYF
>TRBJ2-7|TRBV27|few|16
CASSSQMEGNPYEQYF
>TRBJ2-7|TRBV20-1|many|13
CSARTSGRYEQYF
>TRBJ1-2|TRBV5-1|few|13
CASSSDGIYGYTF
>TRBJ2-2|TRBV12-3/TRBV12-4|.|16
CASSFWTSGRPGELFF
>TRBJ2-1|TRBV2|many|18
CASSDFGLAGGEFGEQFF
>TRBJ2-7|TRBV7-3|medium-sized|14
CASSPRWTSCEQYF
>TRBJ2-7|TRBV10-2|medium-sized|15
CASRPGLAGTYEQYF
>TRBJ1-2|TRBV6-6|many|14
CASSYSNRGSGYTF
>TRBJ2-5|TRBV5-1|.|15
CASRLGTGGEETKYF
>TRBJ2-7|TRBV2|medium-sized|15
CASSVGEPRSYEQYF
>TRBJ1-6|TRBV5-1|.|15
CASSGWGGTDSPLHF
>TRBJ2-7|TRBV3-1|.|15
CASSHLSGGNGVQYF
>TRBJ2-7|TRBV3-1|many|12
CASSQDSYEQYF
>TRBJ1-3|TRBV30|.|13
CAWSEGYGNTIYF
>TRBJ2-1|TRBV19|medium-sized|14
CASSRAGTPNEQFF
>TRBJ2-2|TRBV6-1|few|12
CASIDLTGELFF
>TRBJ1-5|TRBV2|many|13
CASTPDSNQPQHF
>TRBJ1-5|TRBV27|few|13
CASSGRGNQPQHF
>TRBJ1-1|TRBV28|many|14
CASSPVGVDTEAFF
>TRBJ2-1|TRBV24-1|medium-sized|17
CATSDRRLAGYYNEQFF
>TRBJ2-7|TRBV20-1|.|13
CSATGLAGVEQYF
>TRBJ1-2|TRBV28|few|12
CASRTGALGYTF
>TRBJ2-2|TRBV15|medium-sized|15
CATSRLGGDTGELFF
>TRBJ2-5|TRBV12-3/TRBV12-4|medium-sized|16
CASNSYRQGSQETQYF
>TRBJ2-5|TRBV5-1|.|16
CASSLIPGSGQESQYF
>TRBJ2-3|TRBV19|many|12
CASSISRDTQYF
>TRBJ1-1|TRBV2|many|16
CASSESGLLADTEAFF
>TRBJ2-3|TRBV5-1|.|15
CASSELSGSTDTHYF
>TRBJ2-6|TRBV4-2|.|16
CASSPGILAGANVLTF
>TRBJ1-5|TRBV28|medium-sized|15
CASSMTGVSNQPQHF
>TRBJ2-3|TRBV5-1|.|14
CASSLAEREDTQYF
>TRBJ2-7|TRBV13|.|13
CASSLFVEGEQYF